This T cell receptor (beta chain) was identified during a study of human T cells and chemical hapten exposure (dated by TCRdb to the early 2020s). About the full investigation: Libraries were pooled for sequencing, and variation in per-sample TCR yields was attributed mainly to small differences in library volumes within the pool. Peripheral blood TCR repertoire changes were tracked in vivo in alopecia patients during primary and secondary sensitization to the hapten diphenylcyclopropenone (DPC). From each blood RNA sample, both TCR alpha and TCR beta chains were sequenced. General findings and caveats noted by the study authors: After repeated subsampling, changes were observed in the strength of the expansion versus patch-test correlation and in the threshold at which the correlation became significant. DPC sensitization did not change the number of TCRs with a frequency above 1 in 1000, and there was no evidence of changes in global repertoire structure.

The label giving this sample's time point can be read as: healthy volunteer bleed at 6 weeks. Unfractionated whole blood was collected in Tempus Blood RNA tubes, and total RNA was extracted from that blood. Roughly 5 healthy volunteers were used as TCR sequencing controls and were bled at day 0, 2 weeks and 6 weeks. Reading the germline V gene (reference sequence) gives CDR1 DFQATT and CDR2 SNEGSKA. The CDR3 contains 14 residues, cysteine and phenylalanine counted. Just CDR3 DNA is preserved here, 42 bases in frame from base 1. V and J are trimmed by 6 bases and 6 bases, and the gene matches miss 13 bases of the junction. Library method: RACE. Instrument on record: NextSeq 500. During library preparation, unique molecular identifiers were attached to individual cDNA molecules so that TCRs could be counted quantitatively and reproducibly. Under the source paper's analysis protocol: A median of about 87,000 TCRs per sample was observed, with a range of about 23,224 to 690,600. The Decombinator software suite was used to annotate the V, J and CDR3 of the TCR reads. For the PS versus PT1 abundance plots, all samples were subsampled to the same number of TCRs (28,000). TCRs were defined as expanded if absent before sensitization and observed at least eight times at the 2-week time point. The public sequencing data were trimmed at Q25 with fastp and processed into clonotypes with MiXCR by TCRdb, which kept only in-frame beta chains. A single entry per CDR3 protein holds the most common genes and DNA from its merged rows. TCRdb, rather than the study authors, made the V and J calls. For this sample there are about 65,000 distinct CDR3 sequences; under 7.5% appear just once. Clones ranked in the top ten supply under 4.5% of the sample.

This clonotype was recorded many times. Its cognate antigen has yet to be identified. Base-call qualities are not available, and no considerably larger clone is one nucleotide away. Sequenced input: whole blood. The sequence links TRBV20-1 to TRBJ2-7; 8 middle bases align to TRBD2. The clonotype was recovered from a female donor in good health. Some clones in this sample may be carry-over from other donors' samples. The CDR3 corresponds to CSATPGLVPSEQYF. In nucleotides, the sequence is TGCAGTGCGACCCCGGGACTAGTACCCTCCGAGCAGTACTTC.